One sample yielded the 9 T cell receptor beta chains listed below, sequenced in a study of blood T cells in healthy people across ages. The use of a sample-barcoded 5' primer and a J-beta primer mix characterized a second PCR of about 7 to 12 cycles. MiXCR, applied by TCRdb to the 5' RACE reads, yields one record per CDR3 protein. Here the sample spans 850,000 to 1,000,000 distinct CDR3 sequences, about 51% being singletons. The sample comprised blood. The receptor source for this set is a woman aged 55-69 years in good health.

About this clonotype itself: An end of the junction does not agree with germline; a read error may underlie this. The V call is TRBV6-2 or TRBV6-3, the J call TRBJ2-7; TRBD1 is a possible D gene (5 bases). This CDR3 comprises 16 residues. Germline assignment: CDR1 MNHEY and CDR2 SVGEGT. The CDR3: CASSHSGSFRPYEQYF. In DNA, the CDR3 is TGTGCCAGCAGTCACTCAGGGTCTTTTCGGCCCTACGAGCAGTACTTC.

This chain joins TRBV7-8 and TRBJ2-7, with D perhaps TRBD1 or TRBD2 (5 bases each). Trimming left V 1 base short and J 7 bases short, with 11 bases between. The germline V gene has CDR1 SGHVS and CDR2 FQNEAQ. The CDR3 is 13 amino acids. This CDR3 is CASSLDGAWEQYF. The CDR3 DNA reads as TGTGCCAGCAGCTTAGACGGGGCATGGGAGCAGTACTTC.

J is TRBJ1-6 and V is TRBV2; weak D call: TRBD1 (5 bases). The ends were cut back, 4 bases at V and 5 bases at J, with 9 bases in the middle. Germline CDR1 and CDR2: SNHLY and FYNNEI. The CDR3 is 14 amino acids. In nucleotides, the CDR3 is TGTGCCAGCAGTGGGGGCGTTGATAATTCACCCCTCCACTTT. Residues: CASSGGVDNSPLHF.

The gene calls are TRBV20-1 and TRBJ2-1; 7 bases match TRBD2. With 6 bases clipped from V and 4 bases from J, the junction kept 12 bases outside the gene matches. Germline CDR1 and CDR2: DFQATT and SNEGSKA (reference sequence). This CDR3 region has 15 residues. Here the CDR3 DNA reads TGCAGTGCCCTACGGGCTAGCGGAGCTTACAATGAGCAGTTCTTC. Protein: CSALRASGAYNEQFF.

CDR3 amino acids: CASSSSGILENEQFF. The CDR3 DNA follows: TGCGCCAGCAGCTCTTCGGGAATTTTGGAAAATGAGCAGTTCTTC. This chain connects TRBV5-1 to TRBJ2-1; a weak D match, TRBD2 (5 bases). This CDR3 spans 15 amino acids. CDR1 is SGHRS and CDR2 is YFSETQ in the germline V gene. The V end was cut by 3 bases, the J end by 7 bases, with 17 bases between.

A single count supports this clonotype. The chain recombines TRBV6-6 with TRBJ2-1; 11 bases agree with TRBD1. CDR1 is MNHNY and CDR2 is SVGAGI in the germline V gene (reference sequence). There are 14 residues in the CDR3. Trimming at V came to 6 bases and at J to 8 bases, leaving 6 bases not matched to a gene. The CDR3 bases are TGTGCCAGCAGGAGGACAGGGGGCAGCGATGAGCAGTTCTTC. It encodes CASRRTGGSDEQFF.

The rearrangement uses TRBV6-1 and TRBJ1-1; possible D gene TRBD1, 6 bases. CDR3 length: 14 residues. The germline V gene encodes CDR1 MNHNS and CDR2 SASEGT. Between the trimmed V and J ends, which lost 6 bases and 0 bases, there was a span of 11 bases. The CDR3 DNA follows: TGTGCCAGCAGAAGATCAGGGGTGAACACTGAAGCTTTCTTT. As protein: CASRRSGVNTEAFF.

The chain couples TRBV28 to TRBJ1-5; 7 bases match TRBD1. The CDR3 is 13 residues long. Germline values: CDR1 MDHEN, CDR2 SYDVKM. J was trimmed by 4 bases and V by 6 bases; bases with no gene match: 3. This chain's CDR3 is CASRKTGNQPQHF. CDR3 nucleotide sequence: TGTGCCAGCAGGAAGACAGGGAATCAGCCCCAGCATTTT. Based on the CDR3 plus reference TRBV28 and TRBJ1-5, the full variable domain is DVKVTQSSRYLVKRTGEKVFLECVQDMDHENMFWYRQDPGLGLRLIYFSYDVKMKEKGDIPEGYSVSREKKERFSLILESASTNQTSMYLCASRKTGNQPQHFGDGTRLSIL.

There are a few counts of this clonotype. The chain couples TRBV12-3 or TRBV12-4 to TRBJ2-4; 8 bases map to TRBD2. The J segment lost 2 bases and the V segment lost 5 bases, leaving 14 bases of the junction unmatched. This CDR3 is built from 18 residues. The CDR3 spells CASSLALTSGDPKNIQYF. In DNA form, the CDR3 reads TGTGCCAGCAGTCTGGCCCTTACTAGCGGAGACCCCAAAAACATTCAGTACTTC.